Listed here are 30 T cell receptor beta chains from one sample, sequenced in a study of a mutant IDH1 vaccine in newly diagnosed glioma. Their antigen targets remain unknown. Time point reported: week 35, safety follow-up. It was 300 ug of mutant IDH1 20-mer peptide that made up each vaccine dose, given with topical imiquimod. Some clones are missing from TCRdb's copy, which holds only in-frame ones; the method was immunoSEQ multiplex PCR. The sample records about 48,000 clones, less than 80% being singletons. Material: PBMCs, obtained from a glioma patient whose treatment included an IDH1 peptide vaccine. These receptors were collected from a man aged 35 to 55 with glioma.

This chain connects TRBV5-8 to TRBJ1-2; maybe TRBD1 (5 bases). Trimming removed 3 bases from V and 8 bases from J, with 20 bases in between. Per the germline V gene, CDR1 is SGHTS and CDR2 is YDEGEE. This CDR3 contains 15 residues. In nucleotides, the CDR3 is TGTGCCAGCAGCTCCGTGGGACGGACCTTCGGAGGCTACACCTTC. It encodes CASSSVGRTFGGYTF.

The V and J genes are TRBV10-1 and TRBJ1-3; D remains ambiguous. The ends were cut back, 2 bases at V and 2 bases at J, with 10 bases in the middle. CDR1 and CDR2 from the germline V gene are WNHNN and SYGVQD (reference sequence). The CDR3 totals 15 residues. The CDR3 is CASSEGSMTGNTIYF. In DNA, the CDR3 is TGCGCCAGCAGTGAGGGGTCTATGACTGGAAACACCATATATTTT.

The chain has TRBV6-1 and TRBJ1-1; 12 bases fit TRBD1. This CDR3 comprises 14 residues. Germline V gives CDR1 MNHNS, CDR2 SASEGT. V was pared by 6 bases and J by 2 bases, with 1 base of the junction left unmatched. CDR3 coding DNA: TGTGCCAGCAGGGGGACAGGGGGCAACACTGAAGCTTTCTTT. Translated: CASRGTGGNTEAFF.

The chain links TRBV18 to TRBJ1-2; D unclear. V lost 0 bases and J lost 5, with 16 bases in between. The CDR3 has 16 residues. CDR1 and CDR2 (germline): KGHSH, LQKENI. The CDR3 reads CASSPPATAHAYGYTF. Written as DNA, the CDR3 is TGTGCCAGCTCACCACCGGCTACAGCACACGCTTATGGCTACACCTTC.

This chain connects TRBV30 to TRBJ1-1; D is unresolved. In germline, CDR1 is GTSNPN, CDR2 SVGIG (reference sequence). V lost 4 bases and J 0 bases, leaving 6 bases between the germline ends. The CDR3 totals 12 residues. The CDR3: CAWTAMNTEAFF. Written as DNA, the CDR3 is TGTGCCTGGACCGCTATGAACACTGAAGCTTTCTTT.

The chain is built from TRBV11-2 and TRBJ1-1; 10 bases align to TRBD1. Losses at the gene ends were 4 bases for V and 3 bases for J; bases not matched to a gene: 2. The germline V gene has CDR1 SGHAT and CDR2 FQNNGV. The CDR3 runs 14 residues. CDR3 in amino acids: CASSYGTGDTEAFF. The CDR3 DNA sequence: TGTGCCAGCAGCTACGGGACAGGGGACACTGAAGCTTTCTTT.

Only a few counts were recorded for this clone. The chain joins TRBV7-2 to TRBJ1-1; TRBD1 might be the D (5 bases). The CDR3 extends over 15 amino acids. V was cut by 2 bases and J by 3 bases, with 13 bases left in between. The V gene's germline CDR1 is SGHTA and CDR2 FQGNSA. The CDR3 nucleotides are TGTGCCAGCAGCTTACAACCAGGGTCGGACACTGAAGCTTTCTTT. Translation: CASSLQPGSDTEAFF.

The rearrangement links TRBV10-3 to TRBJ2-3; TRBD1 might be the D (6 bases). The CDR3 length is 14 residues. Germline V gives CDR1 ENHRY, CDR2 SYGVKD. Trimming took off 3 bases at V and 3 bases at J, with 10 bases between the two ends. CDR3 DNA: TGTGCCATCAGTGACCACAGGGAAACAGATACGCAGTATTTT. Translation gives CAISDHRETDTQYF.

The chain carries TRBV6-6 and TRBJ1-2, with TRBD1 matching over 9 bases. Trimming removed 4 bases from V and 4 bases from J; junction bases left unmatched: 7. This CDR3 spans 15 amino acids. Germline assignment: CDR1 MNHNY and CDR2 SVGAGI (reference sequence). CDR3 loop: CASSSNGQGTYGYTF. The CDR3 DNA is TGTGCCAGCAGTTCCAACGGACAGGGGACCTATGGCTACACCTTC.

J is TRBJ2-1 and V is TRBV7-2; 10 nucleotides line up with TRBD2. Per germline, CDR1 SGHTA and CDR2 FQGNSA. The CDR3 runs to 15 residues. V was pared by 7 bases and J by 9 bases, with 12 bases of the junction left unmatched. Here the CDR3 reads CASKIRAGGPFEQFF. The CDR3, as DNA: TGTGCCAGCAAGATCCGAGCGGGAGGGCCGTTTGAGCAGTTCTTC.

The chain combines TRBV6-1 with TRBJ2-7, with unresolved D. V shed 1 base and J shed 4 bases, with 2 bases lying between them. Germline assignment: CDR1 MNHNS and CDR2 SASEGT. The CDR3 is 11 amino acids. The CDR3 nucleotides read TGTGCCAGCAGTGAAGGGTACGAGCAGTACTTC. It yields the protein CASSEGYEQYF.

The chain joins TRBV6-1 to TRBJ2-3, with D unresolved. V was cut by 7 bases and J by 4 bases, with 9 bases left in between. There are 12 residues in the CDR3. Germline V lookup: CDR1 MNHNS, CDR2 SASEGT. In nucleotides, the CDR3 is TGTGCCAGCAAGTGGGCTGCAGATACGCAGTATTTT. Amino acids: CASKWAADTQYF.

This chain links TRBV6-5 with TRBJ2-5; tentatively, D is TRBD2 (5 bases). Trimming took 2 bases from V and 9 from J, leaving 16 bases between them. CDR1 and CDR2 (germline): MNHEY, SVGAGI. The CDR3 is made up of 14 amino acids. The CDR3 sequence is CASSYQQRSGAQYF. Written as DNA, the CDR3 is TGTGCCAGCAGTTACCAACAGCGCTCCGGGGCCCAGTACTTC.

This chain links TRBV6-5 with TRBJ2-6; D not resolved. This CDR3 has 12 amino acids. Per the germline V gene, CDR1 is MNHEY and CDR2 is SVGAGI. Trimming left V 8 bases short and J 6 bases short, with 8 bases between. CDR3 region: CASSPSANVLTF. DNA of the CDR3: TGTGCCAGCTCACCTTCGGCCAACGTCCTGACTTTC.

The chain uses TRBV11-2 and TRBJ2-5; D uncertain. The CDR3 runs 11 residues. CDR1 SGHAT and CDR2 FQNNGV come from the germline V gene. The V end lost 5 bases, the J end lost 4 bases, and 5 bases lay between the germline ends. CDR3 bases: TGTGCCAGCAGCCCCCTAGAGACCCAGTACTTC. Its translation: CASSPLETQYF.

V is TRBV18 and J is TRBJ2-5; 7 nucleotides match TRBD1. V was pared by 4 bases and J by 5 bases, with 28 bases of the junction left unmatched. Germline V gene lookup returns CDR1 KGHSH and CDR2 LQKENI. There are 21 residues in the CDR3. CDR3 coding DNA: TGTGCCAGCTCACACTACGAGCTTTACGCGAATGGTGGCAGGGGGTTGGAGACCCAGTACTTC. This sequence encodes CASSHYELYANGGRGLETQYF.

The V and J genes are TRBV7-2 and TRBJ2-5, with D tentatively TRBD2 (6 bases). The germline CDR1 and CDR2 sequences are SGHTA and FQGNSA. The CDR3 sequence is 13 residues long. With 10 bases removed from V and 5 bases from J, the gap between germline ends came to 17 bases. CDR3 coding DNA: TGTGCCACCACGTCAGCGGGCGCGGAGACCCAGTACTTC. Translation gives CATTSAGAETQYF.

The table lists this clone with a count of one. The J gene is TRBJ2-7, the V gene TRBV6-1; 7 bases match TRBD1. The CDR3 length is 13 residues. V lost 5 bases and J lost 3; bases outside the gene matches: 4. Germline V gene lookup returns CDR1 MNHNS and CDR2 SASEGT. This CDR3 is CASSRDRDYEQYF. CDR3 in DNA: TGTGCCAGCAGTCGGGACAGAGACTACGAGCAGTACTTC.

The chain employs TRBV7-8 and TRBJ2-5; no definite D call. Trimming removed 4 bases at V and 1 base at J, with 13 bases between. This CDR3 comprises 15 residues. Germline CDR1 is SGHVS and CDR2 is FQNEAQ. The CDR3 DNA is TGTGCCAGCAGCTGGGTGGCGGACCTCCAAGAGACCCAGTACTTC. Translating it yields CASSWVADLQETQYF.

The CDR3 spells CASSQGPESGYTF. DNA for the CDR3: TGTGCCAGCAGCCAGGGCCCTGAGAGCGGCTACACCTTC. The chain joins TRBV5-4 to TRBJ1-2, with D tentatively TRBD1 (5 bases). V lost 4 bases to trimming and J lost 8 bases, with 15 bases between them. The germline CDR1 and CDR2 sequences are SGHNT and YYREEE (reference sequence). This CDR3 has 13 amino acids.

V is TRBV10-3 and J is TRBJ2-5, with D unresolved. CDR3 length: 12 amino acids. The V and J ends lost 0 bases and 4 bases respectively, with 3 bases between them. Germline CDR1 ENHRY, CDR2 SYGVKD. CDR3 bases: TGTGCCATCAGTGAGTCGGGAGAGACCCAGTACTTC. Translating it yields CAISESGETQYF.

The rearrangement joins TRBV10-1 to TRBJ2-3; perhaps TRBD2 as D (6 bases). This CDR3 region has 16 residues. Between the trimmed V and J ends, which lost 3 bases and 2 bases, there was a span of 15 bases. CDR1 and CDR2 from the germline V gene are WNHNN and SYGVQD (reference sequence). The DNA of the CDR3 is TGCGCCAGCAGTGACGGGACTTCACCATTCACAGATACGCAGTATTTT. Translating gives CASSDGTSPFTDTQYF.

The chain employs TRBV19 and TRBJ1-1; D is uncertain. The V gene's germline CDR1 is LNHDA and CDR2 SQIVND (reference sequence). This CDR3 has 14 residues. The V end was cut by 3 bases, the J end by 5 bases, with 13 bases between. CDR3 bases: TGTGCCAGTAGTATTGGGGATGAGTATACTGAAGCTTTCTTT. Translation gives CASSIGDEYTEAFF.

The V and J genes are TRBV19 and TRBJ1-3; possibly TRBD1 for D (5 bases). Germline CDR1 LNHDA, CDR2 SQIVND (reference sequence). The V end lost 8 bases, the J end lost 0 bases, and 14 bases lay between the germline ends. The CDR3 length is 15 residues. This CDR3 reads CASQRGGGSGNTIYF. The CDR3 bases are TGTGCCAGTCAAAGGGGCGGCGGCTCTGGAAACACCATATATTTT.

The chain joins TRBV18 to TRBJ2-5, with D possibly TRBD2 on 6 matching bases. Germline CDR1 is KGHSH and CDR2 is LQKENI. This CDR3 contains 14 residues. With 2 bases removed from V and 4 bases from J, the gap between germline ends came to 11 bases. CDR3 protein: CASSPYGSRETQYF. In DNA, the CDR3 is TGTGCCAGCTCACCATACGGGAGCAGAGAGACCCAGTACTTC.

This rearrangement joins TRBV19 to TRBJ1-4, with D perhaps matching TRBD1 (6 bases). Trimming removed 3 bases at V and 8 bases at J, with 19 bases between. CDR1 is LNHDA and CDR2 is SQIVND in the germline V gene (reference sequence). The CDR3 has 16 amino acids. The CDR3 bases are TGTGCCAGTAGTATGGGTAGGGGGGCAGCGCGGGAAAAACTGTTTTTT. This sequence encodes CASSMGRGAAREKLFF.

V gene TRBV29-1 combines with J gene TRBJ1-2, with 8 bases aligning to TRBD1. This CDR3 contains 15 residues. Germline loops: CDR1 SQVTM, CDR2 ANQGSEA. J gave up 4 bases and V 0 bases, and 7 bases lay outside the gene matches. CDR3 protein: CSVEDSRTGLYGYTF. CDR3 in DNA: TGCAGCGTTGAAGATTCCCGGACAGGGCTCTATGGCTACACCTTC. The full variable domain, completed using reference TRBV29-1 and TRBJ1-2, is SAVISQKPSRDICQRGTSLTIQCQVDSQVTMMFWYRQQPGQSLTLIATANQGSEATYESGFVIDKFPISRPNLTFSTLTVSNMSPEDSSIYLCSVEDSRTGLYGYTFGSGTRLTVV.

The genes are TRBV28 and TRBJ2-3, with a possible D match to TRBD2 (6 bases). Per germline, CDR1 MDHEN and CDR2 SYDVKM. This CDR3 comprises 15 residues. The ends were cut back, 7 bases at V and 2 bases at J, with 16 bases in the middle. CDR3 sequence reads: CASTSAAGSTDTQYF. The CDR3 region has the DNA TGTGCCAGCACCTCGGCGGCGGGATCCACAGATACGCAGTATTTT.

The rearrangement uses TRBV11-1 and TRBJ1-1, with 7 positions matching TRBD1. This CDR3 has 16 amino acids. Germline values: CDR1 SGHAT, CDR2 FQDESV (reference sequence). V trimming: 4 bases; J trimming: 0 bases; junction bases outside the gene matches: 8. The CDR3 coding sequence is TGTGCCAGCAGCTCAGGGGGACAATTAATGAACACTGAAGCTTTCTTT. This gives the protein CASSSGGQLMNTEAFF.

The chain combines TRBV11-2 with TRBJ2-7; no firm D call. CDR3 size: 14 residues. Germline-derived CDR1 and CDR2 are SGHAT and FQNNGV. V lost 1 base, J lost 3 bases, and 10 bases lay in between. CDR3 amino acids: CASSLVEGNYEQYF. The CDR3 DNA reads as TGTGCCAGCAGCTTAGTGGAAGGAAACTACGAGCAGTACTTC.